The clone carrying this TCR beta chain was counted only a few times. The antigen is undetermined. The data derive from a study of T cells in localized non-small cell lung cancer. Sequencing was performed with immunoSEQ multiplex PCR; in TCRdb, only in-frame clones are kept and a portion is missing. The data show around 2,000 clones, around 23% seen once. Whole-study results and caveats: Elevated blood T cell density was associated with longer overall survival.

CDR1 is MNHGY and CDR2 is SAAAGT in the germline V gene. The CDR3 sequence is 14 residues long. The V end was cut by 2 bases, the J end by 3 bases, with 8 bases between. Sequencing used normal lung tissue next to the tumor, obtained before any cancer treatment. This chain links TRBV6-8 with TRBJ1-5; D not resolved. This clonotype originated in a man aged 35-75 years with stage I squamous cell lung carcinoma. CDR3 in DNA: TGTGCCAGCAGTTACCGGCAGATCAATCAGCCCCAGCATTTT. This gives the protein CASSYRQINQPQHF.